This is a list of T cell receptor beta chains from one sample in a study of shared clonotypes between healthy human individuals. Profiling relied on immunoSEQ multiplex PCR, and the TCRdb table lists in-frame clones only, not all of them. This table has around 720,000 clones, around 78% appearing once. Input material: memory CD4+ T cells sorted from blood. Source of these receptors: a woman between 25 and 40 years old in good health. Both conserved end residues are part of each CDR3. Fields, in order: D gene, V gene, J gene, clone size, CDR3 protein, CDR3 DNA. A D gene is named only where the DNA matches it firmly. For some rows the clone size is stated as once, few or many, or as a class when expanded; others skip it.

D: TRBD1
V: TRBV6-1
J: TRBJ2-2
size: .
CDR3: CASIGQGAGTGELFF
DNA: TGTGCCAGCATCGGACAGGGGGCGGGAACCGGGGAGCTGTTTTTT

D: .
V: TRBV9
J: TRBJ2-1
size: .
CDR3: CASSSRPPYNEQFF
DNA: TGTGCCAGCAGCTCCCGTCCCCCTTACAATGAGCAGTTCTTC

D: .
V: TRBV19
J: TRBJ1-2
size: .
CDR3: CASNPGTGASPTGGYTF
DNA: TGTGCCAGTAATCCCGGCACGGGCGCTAGCCCAACCGGGGGCTACACCTTC

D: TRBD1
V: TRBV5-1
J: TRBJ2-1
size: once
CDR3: CASSWGDRGYNEQFF
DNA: TGCGCCAGCAGCTGGGGGGACAGGGGTTACAATGAGCAGTTCTTC

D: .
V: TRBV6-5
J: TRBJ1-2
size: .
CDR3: CASSYSRYPNYGYTF
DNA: TGTGCCAGCAGTTACTCTCGCTACCCCAACTATGGCTACACCTTC

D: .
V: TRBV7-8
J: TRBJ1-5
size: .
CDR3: CASSLEPAGVSLSNQPQHF
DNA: TGTGCCAGCAGCTTAGAACCGGCGGGGGTGAGCCTTAGCAATCAGCCCCAGCATTTT

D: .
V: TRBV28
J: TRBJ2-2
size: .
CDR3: CASSLRRPGELFF
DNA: TGTGCCAGCAGTTTAAGAAGGCCCGGGGAGCTGTTTTTT

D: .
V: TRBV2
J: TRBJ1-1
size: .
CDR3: CASSEWTANTEAFF
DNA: TGTGCCAGCAGTGAATGGACAGCCAACACTGAAGCTTTCTTT

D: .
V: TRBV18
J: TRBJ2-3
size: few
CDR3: CASSPPTGVTQYF
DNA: TGTGCCAGCTCACCACCTACGGGAGTAACGCAGTATTTT

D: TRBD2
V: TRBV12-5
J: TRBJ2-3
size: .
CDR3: CASGILAGTGDTQYF
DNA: TGTGCTAGTGGTATACTAGCGGGAACGGGAGATACGCAGTATTTT

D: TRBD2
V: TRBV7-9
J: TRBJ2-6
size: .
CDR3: CASTARERGLGGANVLTF
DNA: TGTGCCAGCACCGCACGGGAGCGGGGCCTGGGTGGGGCCAACGTCCTGACTTTC

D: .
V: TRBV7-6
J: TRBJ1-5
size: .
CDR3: CASSSQGGPNQPQHF
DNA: TGTGCCAGCAGCTCGCAAGGAGGGCCCAATCAGCCCCAGCATTTT

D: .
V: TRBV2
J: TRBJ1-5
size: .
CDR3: CASSDWQGGNQPQHF
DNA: TGTGCCAGCAGTGACTGGCAGGGCGGCAATCAGCCCCAGCATTTT

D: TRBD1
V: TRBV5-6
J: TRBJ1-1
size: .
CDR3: CASSHLRDRVPEAFF
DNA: TGTGCCAGCAGCCACCTCCGGGACAGGGTGCCTGAAGCTTTCTTT

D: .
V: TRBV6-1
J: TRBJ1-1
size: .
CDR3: CASSKEQGWGTEAFF
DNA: TGTGCCAGCAGTAAAGAGCAGGGGTGGGGCACTGAAGCTTTCTTT

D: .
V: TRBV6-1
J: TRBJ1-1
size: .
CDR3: CASSEARRGTEAFF
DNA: TGTGCCAGCAGTGAAGCGCGTCGGGGCACTGAAGCTTTCTTT

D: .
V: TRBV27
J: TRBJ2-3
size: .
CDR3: CASRRKAGQSTDTQYF
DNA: TGTGCCAGCAGACGAAAGGCGGGGCAAAGCACAGATACGCAGTATTTT

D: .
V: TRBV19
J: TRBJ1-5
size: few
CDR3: CASSINTVNQPQHF
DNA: TGTGCCAGTAGTATTAACACAGTGAATCAGCCCCAGCATTTT

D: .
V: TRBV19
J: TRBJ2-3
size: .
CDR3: CATAGESIITDTQYF
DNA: TGTGCCACCGCGGGCGAATCTATTATCACAGATACGCAGTATTTT

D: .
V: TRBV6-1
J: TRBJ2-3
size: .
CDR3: CASMTGAVDTQYF
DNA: TGTGCCAGCATGACGGGAGCGGTGGATACGCAGTATTTT

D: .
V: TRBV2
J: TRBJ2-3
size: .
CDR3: CASSVLRSSTDTQYF
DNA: TGTGCCAGCAGCGTCCTTCGGTCTAGCACAGATACGCAGTATTTT

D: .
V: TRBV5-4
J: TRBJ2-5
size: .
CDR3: CASSSVLGGQETQYF
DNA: TGTGCCAGCAGCAGTGTATTGGGCGGACAAGAGACCCAGTACTTC

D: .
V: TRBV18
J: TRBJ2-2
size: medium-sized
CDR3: CASSPSSTGELFF
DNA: TGTGCCAGCTCACCAAGCAGCACCGGGGAGCTGTTTTTT

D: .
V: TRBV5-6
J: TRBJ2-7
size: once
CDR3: CASSKQGIDEQYF
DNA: TGTGCCAGCAGCAAACAGGGAATCGACGAGCAGTACTTC

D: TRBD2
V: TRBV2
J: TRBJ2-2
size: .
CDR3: CASSMGTSGNTGELFF
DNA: TGTGCCAGCAGTATGGGGACTAGCGGGAACACCGGGGAGCTGTTTTTT

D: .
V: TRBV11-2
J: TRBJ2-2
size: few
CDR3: CASSFWGNTGELFF
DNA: TGTGCCAGCAGCTTTTGGGGGAACACCGGGGAGCTGTTTTTT

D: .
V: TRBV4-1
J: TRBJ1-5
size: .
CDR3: CASSPVGSNQPQHF
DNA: TGCGCCAGCAGCCCGGTAGGTAGCAATCAGCCCCAGCATTTT

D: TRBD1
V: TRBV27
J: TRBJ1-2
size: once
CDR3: CASRTGTGGFSNYGYTF
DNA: TGTGCCAGCAGGACCGGGACAGGGGGCTTCTCCAACTATGGCTACACCTTC

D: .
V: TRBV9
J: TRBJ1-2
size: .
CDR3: CASSAFGGTENYGYTF
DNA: TGTGCCAGCAGCGCCTTTGGAGGGACCGAAAACTATGGCTACACCTTC

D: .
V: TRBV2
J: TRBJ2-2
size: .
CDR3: CASSFRANTGELFF
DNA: TGTGCCAGCAGTTTCCGGGCGAACACCGGGGAGCTGTTTTTT

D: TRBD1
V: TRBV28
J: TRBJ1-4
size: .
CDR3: CASSLYATGNYEKLFF
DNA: TGTGCCAGCAGTTTATACGCGACAGGGAATTATGAAAAACTGTTTTTT

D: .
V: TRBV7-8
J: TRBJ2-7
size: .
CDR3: CASSSTSSWYEQYF
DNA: TGTGCCAGCAGCTCGACTAGTTCTTGGTACGAGCAGTACTTC

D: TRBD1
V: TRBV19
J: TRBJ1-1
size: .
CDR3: CASSYHRTGKLNEAFF
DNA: TGTGCCAGTAGCTACCATCGGACAGGAAAACTGAATGAAGCTTTCTTT

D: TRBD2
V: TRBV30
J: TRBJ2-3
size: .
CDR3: CAWGTSGNTQYF
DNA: TGTGCCTGGGGGACTAGCGGGAATACGCAGTATTTT

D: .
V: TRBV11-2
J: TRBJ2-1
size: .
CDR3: CASSFALSLGSPGYNEQFF
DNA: TGTGCCAGCAGCTTCGCCCTGTCTTTGGGGTCGCCGGGCTACAATGAGCAGTTCTTC

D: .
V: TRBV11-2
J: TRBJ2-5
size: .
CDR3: CASSQGPNRYF
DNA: TGTGCCAGCAGCCAAGGACCGAATCGGTACTTC

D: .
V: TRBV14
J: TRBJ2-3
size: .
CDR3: CASSQVGGFTDTQYF
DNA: TGTGCCAGCAGCCAAGTCGGTGGATTCACAGATACGCAGTATTTT

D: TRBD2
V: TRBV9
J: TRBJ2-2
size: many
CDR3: CASSKLAGGGTGELFF
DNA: TGTGCCAGCAGCAAACTAGCGGGAGGCGGTACCGGGGAGCTGTTTTTT

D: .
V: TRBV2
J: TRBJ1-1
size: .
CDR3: CASLFGEMNTEAFF
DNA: TGTGCCAGCCTTTTCGGGGAGATGAACACTGAAGCTTTCTTT

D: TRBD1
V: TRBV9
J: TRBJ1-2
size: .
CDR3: CASSPRGGAYGYTF
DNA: TGTGCCAGCAGCCCAAGAGGGGGCGCCTATGGCTACACCTTC

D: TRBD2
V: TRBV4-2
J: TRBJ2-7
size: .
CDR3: CASSHLTSGRDYEQYF
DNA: TGTGCCAGCAGCCACCTGACTAGCGGGAGGGACTACGAGCAGTACTTC

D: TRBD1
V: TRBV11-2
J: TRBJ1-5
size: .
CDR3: CASSLTGAQHF
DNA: TGTGCCAGCAGCTTGACAGGGGCCCAGCATTTT

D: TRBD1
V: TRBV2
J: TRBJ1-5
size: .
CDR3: CASSAGQLNQPQHF
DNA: TGTGCCAGCAGTGCGGGACAGCTTAATCAGCCCCAGCATTTT

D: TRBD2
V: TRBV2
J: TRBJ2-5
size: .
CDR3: CASSEMTSGKETQYF
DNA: TGTGCCAGCAGTGAAATGACTAGCGGGAAAGAGACCCAGTACTTC

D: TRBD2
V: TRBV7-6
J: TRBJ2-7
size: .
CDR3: CASSSSGRVRGSYEQYF
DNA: TGTGCCAGCAGCTCTAGCGGGAGGGTTCGGGGTTCTTACGAGCAGTACTTC

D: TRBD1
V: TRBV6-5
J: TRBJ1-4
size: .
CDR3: CASSSDRGWNEKLFF
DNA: TGTGCCAGCAGTTCCGACAGGGGATGGAATGAAAAACTGTTTTTT

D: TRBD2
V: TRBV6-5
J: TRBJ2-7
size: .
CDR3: CASSYRTSGSYEQYF
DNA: TGTGCCAGCAGTTACCGGACTAGCGGGAGCTACGAGCAGTACTTC

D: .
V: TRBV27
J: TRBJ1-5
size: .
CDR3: CASSRGFNQPQHF
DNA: TGTGCCAGCAGTAGGGGGTTCAATCAGCCCCAGCATTTT

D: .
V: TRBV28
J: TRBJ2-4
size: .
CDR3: CASSPDRAKNIQYF
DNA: TGTGCCAGCAGTCCCGACAGAGCCAAAAACATTCAGTACTTC

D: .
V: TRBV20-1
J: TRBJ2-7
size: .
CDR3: CSARDYEQYF
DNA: TGCAGTGCTAGGGACTACGAGCAGTACTTC

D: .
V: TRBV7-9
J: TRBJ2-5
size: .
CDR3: CASSSPSVETQYF
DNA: TGTGCCAGCAGCTCCCCGTCCGTAGAGACCCAGTACTTC

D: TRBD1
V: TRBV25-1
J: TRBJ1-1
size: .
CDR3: CASSELEGQGAPSAFF
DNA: TGTGCCAGCAGTGAATTGGAGGGACAGGGGGCCCCTTCAGCTTTCTTT